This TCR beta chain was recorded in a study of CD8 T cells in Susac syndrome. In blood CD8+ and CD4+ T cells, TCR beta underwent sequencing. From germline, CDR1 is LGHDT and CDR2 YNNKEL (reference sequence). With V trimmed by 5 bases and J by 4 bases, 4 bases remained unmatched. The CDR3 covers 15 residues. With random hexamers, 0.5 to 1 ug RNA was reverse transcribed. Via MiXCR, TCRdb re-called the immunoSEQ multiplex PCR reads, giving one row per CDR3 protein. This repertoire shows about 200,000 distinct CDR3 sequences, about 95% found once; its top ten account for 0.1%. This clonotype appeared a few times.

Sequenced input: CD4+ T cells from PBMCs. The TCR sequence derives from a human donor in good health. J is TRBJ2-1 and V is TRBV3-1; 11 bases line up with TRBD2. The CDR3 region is CASSLTSGSYNEQFF. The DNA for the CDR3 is TGTGCCAGCAGCTTAACTAGCGGGAGTTACAATGAGCAGTTCTTC.